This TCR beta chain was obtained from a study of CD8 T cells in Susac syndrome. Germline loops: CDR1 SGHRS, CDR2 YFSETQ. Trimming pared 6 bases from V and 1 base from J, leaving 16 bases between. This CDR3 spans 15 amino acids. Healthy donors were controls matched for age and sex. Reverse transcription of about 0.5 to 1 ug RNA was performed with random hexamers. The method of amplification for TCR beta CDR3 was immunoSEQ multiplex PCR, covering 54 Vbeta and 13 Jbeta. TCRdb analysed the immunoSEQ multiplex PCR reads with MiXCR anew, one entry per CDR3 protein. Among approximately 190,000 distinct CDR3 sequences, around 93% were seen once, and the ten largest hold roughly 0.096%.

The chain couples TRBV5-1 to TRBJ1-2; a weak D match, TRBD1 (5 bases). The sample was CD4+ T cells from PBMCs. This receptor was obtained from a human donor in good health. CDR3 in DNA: TGCGCCAGCACCTACGTGGGGGACGTTAACTATGGCTACACCTTC. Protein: CASTYVGDVNYGYTF.